Following are 9 T cell receptor beta chains from one sample sequenced in a study of CDR3 diversity in severe acne. TCRdb ran MiXCR on the PCR reads and lists one entry per CDR3 protein. The sample holds roughly 100,000 distinct CDR3 sequences, approximately 47% seen once. Sequences were obtained from blood. The receptors were sampled from a male donor with acne.

This clonotype was counted only a few times. The V gene is TRBV7-6, the J gene TRBJ2-1; 14 bases are shared with TRBD2. V lost 5 bases, J lost 14 bases, and 8 bases stayed unmatched. The CDR3 totals 14 residues. CDR1 SGHVS and CDR2 FNYEAQ come from the germline V gene. DNA for the CDR3: TGTGCCAGCAGCACCGGACTAGCGGGAGGCCAAAAGTTCTTC. Translated: CASSTGLAGGQKFF.

The rearrangement joins TRBV5-5 to TRBJ2-6, with TRBD1 matching 8 bases. V shed 4 bases and J 3 bases; nucleotides not matched to a gene: 6. This CDR3 region has 16 residues. Germline V CDR1 and CDR2: SGHKS, YYEKEE (reference sequence). CDR3 nucleotides: TGTGCCAGCAGCCGCGGACAGGGAGATGGGGCCAACGTCCTGACTTTC. This sequence encodes CASSRGQGDGANVLTF.

In the case of this clonotype: One end of the junction varies from germline; a read error may be responsible. The CDR3 coding sequence is TGTGCCGGCAGTGAACTGGGCGGGACGGCAGATACGCAGTATTTT. This codes for CAGSELGGTADTQYF. V usage is TRBV25-1 and J usage is TRBJ2-3; D possibly corresponds to TRBD2 (6 bases). The CDR3 has 15 residues. Germline V gives CDR1 MGHDK, CDR2 SYGVNS.

Notes on this clonotype: One end of the junction does not line up with germline, which may come from a read error. The chain joins TRBV2 to TRBJ2-7; unclear D gene. The CDR3 covers 13 residues. The V gene's germline CDR1 is SNHLY and CDR2 FYNNEI. The chain's CDR3 is CASSEISSAFVGF. CDR3 DNA sequence: TGTGCCAGCAGTGAAATTAGTTCGGCCTTCGTGGGGTTC.

The chain uses TRBV29-1 and TRBJ2-7; 7 positions agree with TRBD1. V shed 1 base, J shed 6 bases, and the junction held 12 bases outside the gene matches. Germline V gene sequence: CDR1 SQVTM, CDR2 ANQGSEA. This CDR3 is 15 amino acids long. The CDR3 protein is CSVEVGDRTTGEQYF. CDR3 nucleotides: TGCAGCGTTGAAGTAGGGGACAGAACCACGGGCGAGCAGTACTTC.

This clonotype came up a few times. The chain employs TRBV6-1 and TRBJ1-1; D is ambiguous. CDR3 length equals 13 residues. Germline CDR1 is MNHNS and CDR2 is SASEGT. Trimming shortened V by 8 bases and J by 1 base, and 11 bases separated the two germline ends. The CDR3 here is CASQLAGNTEAFF. CDR3 nucleotide sequence: TGTGCCAGCCAGCTCGCGGGGAACACTGAAGCTTTCTTT.

The V and J genes are TRBV10-3 and TRBJ2-6; 7 nucleotides match TRBD1. The V and J ends lost 3 bases and 0 bases, in that order; junction bases with no gene match: 2. The length of the CDR3 is 16 residues. Germline V gene data show CDR1 as ENHRY and CDR2 as SYGVKD. The CDR3 DNA sequence: TGTGCCATCAGTGATGAGGGGGCCTCTGGGGCCAACGTCCTGACTTTC. This gives the protein CAISDEGASGANVLTF.

About this clonotype: A much bigger clone sits one base away, suggesting this may be a read error. The chain combines TRBV29-1 with TRBJ2-7; D gene uncertain. V was trimmed by 5 bases and J by 0 bases, leaving 14 bases between them. Germline V gene lookup returns CDR1 SQVTM and CDR2 ANQGSEA. The CDR3 spans 14 residues. The CDR3 region has the DNA TGCAGCGTTATTGACTTTTCGAGCTCCTACGAGCAGTACGTC. Amino acid sequence: CSVIDFSSSYEQYV.

This clonotype was detected ten times or more. This rearrangement joins TRBV25-1 to TRBJ1-4; no clear D gene. The CDR3 sequence is 12 residues long. The V gene lost 3 bases and the J gene lost 8 bases, with 7 bases spanning the gap. Germline V gene data show CDR1 as MGHDK and CDR2 as SYGVNS. The CDR3 reads CASSDIREKLFF. CDR3 sequence (DNA): TGTGCCAGCAGTGATATAAGGGAAAAACTGTTTTTT.